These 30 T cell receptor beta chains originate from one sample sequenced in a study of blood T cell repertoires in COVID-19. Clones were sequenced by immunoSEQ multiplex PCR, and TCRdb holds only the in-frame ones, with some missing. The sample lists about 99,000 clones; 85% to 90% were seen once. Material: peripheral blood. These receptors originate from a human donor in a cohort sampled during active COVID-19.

The CDR3 is CASSSAHGLHYEQYF. The CDR3 nucleotides are TGTGCCAGCAGCTCCGCTCATGGACTACACTACGAGCAGTACTTC. The chain is built from TRBV11-1 and TRBJ2-7, with D possibly TRBD2 on 6 matching bases. CDR1 is SGHAT and CDR2 is FQDESV in the germline V gene (reference sequence). The V end lost 4 bases, the J end lost 3 bases, and 16 bases lay between the germline ends. The CDR3 runs to 15 residues.

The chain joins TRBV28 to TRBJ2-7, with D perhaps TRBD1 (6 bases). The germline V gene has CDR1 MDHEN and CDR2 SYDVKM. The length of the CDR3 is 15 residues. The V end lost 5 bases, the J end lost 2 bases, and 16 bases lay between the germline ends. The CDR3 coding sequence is TGTGCCAGCAGTCTCAGGGGCCCCGTAACCTACGAGCAGTACTTC. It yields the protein CASSLRGPVTYEQYF.

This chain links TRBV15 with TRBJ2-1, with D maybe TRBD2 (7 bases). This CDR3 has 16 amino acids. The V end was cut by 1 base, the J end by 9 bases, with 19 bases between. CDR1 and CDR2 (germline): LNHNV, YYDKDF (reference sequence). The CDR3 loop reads CATSRGGGGGPFEQFF. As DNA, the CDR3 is TGTGCCACCAGCAGAGGAGGAGGGGGAGGGCCTTTTGAGCAGTTCTTC.

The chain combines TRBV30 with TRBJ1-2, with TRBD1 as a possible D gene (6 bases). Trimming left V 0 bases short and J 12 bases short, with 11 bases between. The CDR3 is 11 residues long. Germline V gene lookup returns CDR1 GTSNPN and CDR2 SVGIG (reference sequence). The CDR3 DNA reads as TGTGCCTGGAGTGTACAGGGCAAGCACACCTTC. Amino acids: CAWSVQGKHTF.

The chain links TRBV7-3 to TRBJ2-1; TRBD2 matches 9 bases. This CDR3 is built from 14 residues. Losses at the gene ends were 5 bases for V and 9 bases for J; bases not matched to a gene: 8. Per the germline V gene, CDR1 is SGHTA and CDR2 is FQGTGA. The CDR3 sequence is CASSPRREGGEQFF. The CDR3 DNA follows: TGTGCCAGCAGCCCTCGGCGGGAGGGGGGTGAGCAGTTCTTC.

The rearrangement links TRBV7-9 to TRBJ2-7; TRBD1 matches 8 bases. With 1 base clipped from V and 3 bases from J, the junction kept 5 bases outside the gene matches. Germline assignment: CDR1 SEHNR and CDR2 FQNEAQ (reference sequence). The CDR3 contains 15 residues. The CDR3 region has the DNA TGTGCCAGCAGCTTAGATCAGGGGGCTTACTACGAGCAGTACTTC. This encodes CASSLDQGAYYEQYF.

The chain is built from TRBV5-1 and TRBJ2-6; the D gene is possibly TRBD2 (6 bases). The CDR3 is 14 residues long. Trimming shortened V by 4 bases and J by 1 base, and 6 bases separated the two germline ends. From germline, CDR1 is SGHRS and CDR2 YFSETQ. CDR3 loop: CASSGGSGANVLTF. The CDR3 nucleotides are TGCGCCAGCAGCGGGGGGTCTGGGGCCAACGTCCTGACTTTC.

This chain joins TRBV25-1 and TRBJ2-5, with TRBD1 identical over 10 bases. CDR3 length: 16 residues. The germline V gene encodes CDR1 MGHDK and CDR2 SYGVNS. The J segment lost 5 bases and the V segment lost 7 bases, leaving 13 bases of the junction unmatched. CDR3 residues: CASINPGTGDEETQYF. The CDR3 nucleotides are TGTGCCAGCATTAACCCCGGGACAGGGGATGAGGAGACCCAGTACTTC.

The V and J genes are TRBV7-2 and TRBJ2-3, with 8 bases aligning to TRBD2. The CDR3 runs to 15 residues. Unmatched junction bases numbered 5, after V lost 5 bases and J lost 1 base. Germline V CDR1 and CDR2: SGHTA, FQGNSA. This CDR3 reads CASSVGLAGTDTQYF. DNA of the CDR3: TGTGCCAGCAGCGTTGGACTAGCCGGCACAGATACGCAGTATTTT.

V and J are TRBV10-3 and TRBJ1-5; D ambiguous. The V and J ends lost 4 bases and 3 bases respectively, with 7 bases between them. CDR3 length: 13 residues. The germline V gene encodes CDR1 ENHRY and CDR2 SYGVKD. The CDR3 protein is CAISVAINQPQHF. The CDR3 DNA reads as TGTGCCATCAGTGTAGCCATCAATCAGCCCCAGCATTTT.

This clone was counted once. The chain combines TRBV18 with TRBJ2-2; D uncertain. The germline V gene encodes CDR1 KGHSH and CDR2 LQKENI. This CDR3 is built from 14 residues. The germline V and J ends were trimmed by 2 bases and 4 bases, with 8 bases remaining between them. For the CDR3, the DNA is TGTGCCAGCTCACCATACAATCCCACCGGGGAGCTGTTTTTT. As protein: CASSPYNPTGELFF.

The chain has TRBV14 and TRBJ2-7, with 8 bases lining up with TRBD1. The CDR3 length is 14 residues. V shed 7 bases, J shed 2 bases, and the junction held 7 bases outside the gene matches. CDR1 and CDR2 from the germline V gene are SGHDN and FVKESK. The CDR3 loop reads CASNLQGVAYEQYF. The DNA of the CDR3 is TGTGCCAGCAACCTACAGGGGGTGGCCTACGAGCAGTACTTC. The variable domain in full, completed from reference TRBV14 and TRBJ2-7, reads EAGVTQFPSHSVIEKGQTVTLRCDPISGHDNLYWYRRVMGKEIKFLLHFVKESKQDESGMPNNRFLAERTGGTYSTLKVQPAELEDSGVYFCASNLQGVAYEQYFGPGTRLTVT.

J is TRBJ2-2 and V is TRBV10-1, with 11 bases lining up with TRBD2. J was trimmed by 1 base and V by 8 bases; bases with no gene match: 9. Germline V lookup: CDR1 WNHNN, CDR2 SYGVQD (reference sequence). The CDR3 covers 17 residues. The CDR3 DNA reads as TGCGCCAGCTGGGCGGGACTAGCGGATTTGAACACCGGGGAGCTGTTTTTT. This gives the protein CASWAGLADLNTGELFF.

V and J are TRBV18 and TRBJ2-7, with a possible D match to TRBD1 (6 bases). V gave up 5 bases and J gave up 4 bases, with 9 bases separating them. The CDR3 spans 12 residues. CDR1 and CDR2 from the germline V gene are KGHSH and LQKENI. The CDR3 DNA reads TGTGCCAGCTCAAATCAGGGGTACGAGCAGTACTTC. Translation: CASSNQGYEQYF.

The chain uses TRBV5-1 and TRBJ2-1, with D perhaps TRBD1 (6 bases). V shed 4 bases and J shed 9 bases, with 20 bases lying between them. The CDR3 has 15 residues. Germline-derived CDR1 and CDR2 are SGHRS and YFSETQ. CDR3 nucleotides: TGCGCCAGCAGCCTAGGAAGACAGGCAGAAGGTGAGCAGTTCTTC. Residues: CASSLGRQAEGEQFF.

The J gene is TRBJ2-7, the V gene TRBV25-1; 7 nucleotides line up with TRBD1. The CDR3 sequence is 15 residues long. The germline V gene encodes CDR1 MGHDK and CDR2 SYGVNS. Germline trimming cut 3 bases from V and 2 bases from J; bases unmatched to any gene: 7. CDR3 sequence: CASSDGRGTTYEQYF. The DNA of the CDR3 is TGTGCCAGCAGTGATGGCAGGGGGACGACCTACGAGCAGTACTTC.

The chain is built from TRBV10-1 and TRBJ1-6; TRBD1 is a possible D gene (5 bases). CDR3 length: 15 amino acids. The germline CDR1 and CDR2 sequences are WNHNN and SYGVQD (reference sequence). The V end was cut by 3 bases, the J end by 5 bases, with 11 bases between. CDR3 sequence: CASSDGHQNNSPLHF. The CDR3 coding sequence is TGCGCCAGCAGTGATGGACACCAGAATAATTCACCCCTCCACTTT.

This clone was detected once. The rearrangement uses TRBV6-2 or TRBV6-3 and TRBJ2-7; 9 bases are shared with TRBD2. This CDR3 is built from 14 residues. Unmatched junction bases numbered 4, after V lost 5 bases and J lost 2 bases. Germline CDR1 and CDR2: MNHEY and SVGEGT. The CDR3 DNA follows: TGTGCCAGCAGTCAGACTAGCGGACCCTACGAGCAGTACTTC. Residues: CASSQTSGPYEQYF.

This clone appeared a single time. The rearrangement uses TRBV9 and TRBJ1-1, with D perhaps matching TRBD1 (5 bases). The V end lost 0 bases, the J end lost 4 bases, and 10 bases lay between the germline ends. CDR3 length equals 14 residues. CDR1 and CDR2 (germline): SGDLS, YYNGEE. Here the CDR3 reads CASSVVGGSTEAFF. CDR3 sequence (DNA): TGTGCCAGCAGCGTAGTGGGGGGGTCCACTGAAGCTTTCTTT.

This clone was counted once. CDR3 protein: CASSPTQGWHEKLFF. The CDR3 region has the DNA TGTGCCAGCAGTCCGACCCAGGGGTGGCATGAAAAACTGTTTTTT. The genes are TRBV28 and TRBJ1-4; TRBD1 might be the D (6 bases). The CDR3 sequence is 15 residues long. CDR1 is MDHEN and CDR2 is SYDVKM in the germline V gene. V lost 5 bases, J lost 6 bases, and 16 bases lay in between.

The CDR3 DNA sequence: TGTGCCAGCAGCGTAACAGGGAGGGTCGGGAACACTGAAGCTTTCTTT. It yields the protein CASSVTGRVGNTEAFF. J is TRBJ1-1 and V is TRBV9; D possibly corresponds to TRBD1 (6 bases). V was shortened by 1 base and J by 1 base, with 14 bases between the two germline ends. Per the germline V gene, CDR1 is SGDLS and CDR2 is YYNGEE. The length of the CDR3 is 16 residues.

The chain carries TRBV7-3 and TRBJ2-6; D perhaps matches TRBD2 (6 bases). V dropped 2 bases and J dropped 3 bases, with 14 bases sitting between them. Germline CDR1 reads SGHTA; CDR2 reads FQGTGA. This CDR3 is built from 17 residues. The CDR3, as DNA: TGTGCCAGCAGCTTACGTGACGGGAGCTATGGGGCCAACGTCCTGACTTTC. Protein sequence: CASSLRDGSYGANVLTF.

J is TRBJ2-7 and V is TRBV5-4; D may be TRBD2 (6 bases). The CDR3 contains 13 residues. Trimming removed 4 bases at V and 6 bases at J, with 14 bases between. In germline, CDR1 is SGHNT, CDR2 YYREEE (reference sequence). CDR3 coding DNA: TGTGCCAGCAGCCCTGGGGGAGGATGCGAGCAGTACTTC. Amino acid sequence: CASSPGGGCEQYF.

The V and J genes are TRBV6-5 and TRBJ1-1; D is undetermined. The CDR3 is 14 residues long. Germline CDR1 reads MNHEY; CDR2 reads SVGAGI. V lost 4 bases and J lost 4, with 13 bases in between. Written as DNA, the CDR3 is TGTGCCAGCAGTTTGGTGTTAGGCGGCACTGAAGCTTTCTTT. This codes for CASSLVLGGTEAFF.

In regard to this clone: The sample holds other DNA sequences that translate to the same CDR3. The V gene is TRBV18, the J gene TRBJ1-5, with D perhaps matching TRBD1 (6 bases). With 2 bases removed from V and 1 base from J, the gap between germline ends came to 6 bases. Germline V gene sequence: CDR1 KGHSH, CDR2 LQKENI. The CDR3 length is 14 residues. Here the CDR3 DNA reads TGTGCCAGCTCACCAGGACAGAGCAATCAGCCCCAGCATTTT. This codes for CASSPGQSNQPQHF.

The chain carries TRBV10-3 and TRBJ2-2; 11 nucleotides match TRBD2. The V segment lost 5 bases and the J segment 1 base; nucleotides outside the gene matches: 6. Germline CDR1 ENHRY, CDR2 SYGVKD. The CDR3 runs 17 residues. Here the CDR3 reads CAISSNLAGGNTGELFF. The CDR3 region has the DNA TGTGCCATCAGTTCAAATCTAGCGGGAGGGAACACCGGGGAGCTGTTTTTT.

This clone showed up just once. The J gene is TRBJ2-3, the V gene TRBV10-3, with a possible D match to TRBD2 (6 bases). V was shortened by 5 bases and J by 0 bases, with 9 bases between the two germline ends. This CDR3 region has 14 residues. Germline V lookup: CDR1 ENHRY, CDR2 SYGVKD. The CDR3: CAISWGTSTDTQYF. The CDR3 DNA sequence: TGTGCCATCAGTTGGGGGACTAGCACAGATACGCAGTATTTT.

CDR3 amino acids: CASSQGRTGVSNEQFF. CDR3 coding DNA: TGTGCCAGCAGCCAAGGTCGGACAGGGGTATCCAATGAGCAGTTCTTC. This chain connects TRBV7-3 to TRBJ2-1, with 9 nucleotides matching TRBD1. The CDR3 spans 16 residues. Germline values: CDR1 SGHTA, CDR2 FQGTGA. V lost 5 bases to trimming and J lost 6 bases; unmatched junction nucleotides: 11.

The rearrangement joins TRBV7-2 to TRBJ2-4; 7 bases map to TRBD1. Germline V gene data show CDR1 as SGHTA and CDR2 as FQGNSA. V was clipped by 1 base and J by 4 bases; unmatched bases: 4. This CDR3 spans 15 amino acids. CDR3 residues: CASSLGGTAKNIQYF. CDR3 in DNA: TGTGCCAGCAGCTTAGGGGGGACAGCAAAAAACATTCAGTACTTC.

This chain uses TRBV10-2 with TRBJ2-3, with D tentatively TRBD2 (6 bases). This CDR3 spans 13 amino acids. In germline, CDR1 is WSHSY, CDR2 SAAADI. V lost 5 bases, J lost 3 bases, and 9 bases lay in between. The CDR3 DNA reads TGCGCCAGCAGTCCGACTAGAACAGATACGCAGTATTTT. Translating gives CASSPTRTDTQYF.